The present T cell receptor (beta chain) was sequenced within a study of blood T cell repertoires in COVID-19 (dated by TCRdb to about 2020). Background for the entire study: Samples covering the acute and convalescent phases of COVID-19 were provided by collaborators in the United States, Italy and Spain. The material from the prospective study consisted of cDNA or gDNA derived from T cells, B-cell-depleted T cells, or PBMCs. The dataset comprised deeply sampled blood TCRbeta repertoires from subjects exposed to, actively infected with, or recovered from COVID-19. The repertoires were made available in a free public database intended to serve as a resource for research on the immune response to SARS-CoV-2. The samples were drawn from two sources: the first 160 participants of the ongoing ImmuneRACE study, and some 1,300 subjects contributed by 6 global collaborators. A de-identified subject ID, COVID-19 status, age in years and sex were almost always included in the sample metadata. Where available, HLA class I and class II types were obtained from metadata supplied by the sample provider rather than from assay-based typing. Study-wide conclusions, independent of this receptor: How much clinical and demographic metadata was included differed by source and by participant, and the metadata was provided uncurated.

TCRbeta CDR3 regions were amplified from genomic DNA by means of the immunoSEQ Assay, a bias-controlled multiplex PCR. Per the original workflow: The number of nucleated cells in each sample was estimated from the amplification of reference gene primers within the assay. To quantify the absolute abundance of each unique TCRbeta CDR3 rearrangement, sequence reads were collapsed and filtered. For each sample, productive Simpson clonality was calculated by taking the square root of Simpson's diversity index across productive rearrangements. The clones in this table, taken by TCRdb from immuneACCESS, are in-frame only. Not every clone is retained; where verified, under half of the shortfall comes from an unresolved V gene, and the cause of the rest is unknown. The V and J calls and clone size were taken over from that table, and D and trimming were inferred from the DNA. The sample data list about 280,000 clones, and approximately 78% of these were observed just once. Of the sample, 4.5% to 6% is held by the ten largest clones.

The cysteine opens and the phenylalanine closes a CDR3 of 15 amino acids. Only CDR3 DNA remains: 45 bases, in frame from the first base. Note on this clone: Its antigen specificity is not known. Base qualities are not at hand, and no much larger clone is one base apart.

Enrolling through a virtual design, the prospective study's participants ranged in age from roughly 18 to 89 years and lived across roughly 23 United States geographic areas. To assign participants to cohorts, the prospective study relied on clinical history that participants themselves reported in a screening survey and a study questionnaire. A participant counted as exposed if, within 2 weeks of entering the study, that participant had been in contact with someone who had a PCR-confirmed or clinician-diagnosed COVID-19 case. Each participant in the prospective study had whole blood, serum and a nasopharyngeal or oropharyngeal swab collected by mobile phlebotomists. Over an approximately 2-month period, participants in the prospective study had the option of providing additional blood draws and questionnaires. Blood samples from the prospective study were shipped frozen or at room temperature prior to DNA extraction.

The sequence was collected from a man aged 40-49 years who had been exposed to COVID-19. The V gene is TRBV21-1 and the J gene is TRBJ2-3; no check of the table's D call, TRBD2, against the DNA was made. TRBV21-1 constitutes a pseudogene. Sequencing used PBMCs or T cells enriched from blood (not recorded which). The CDR3 protein sequence reads: CASSKVRRRPDTQYF. The DNA reads TGTGCCAGCAGCAAAGTGAGGCGAAGGCCAGATACGCAGTATTTT.